This is a list of T cell receptor beta chains from one sample in a study of blood T cell repertoires in COVID-19. Measured with immunoSEQ multiplex PCR; TCRdb has only the in-frame clones, and not every one. The profile shows some 370,000 clones, around 90% of them singletons. The sequenced material came from peripheral blood. The source is a man in his late teens or twenties with active or convalescent COVID-19. CDR3s include the opening cysteine and the closing phenylalanine or tryptophan. Fields, in order: clone size, V gene, J gene, D gene, CDR3 DNA, CDR3 protein. D genes are given only for firm matches. Only part of the rows carry a size: once, few, many, or a class if the clone is expanded.

clone_size: once; v_call: TRBV7-9; j_call: TRBJ2-7; d_call: -; cdr3_nt: TGTGCCAGCAGCTTATCGACGGAGCCCGAGCAGTACTTC; cdr3_aa: CASSLSTEPEQYF
clone_size: once; v_call: TRBV6-5; j_call: TRBJ1-6; d_call: -; cdr3_nt: TGTGCCAGGGGGGGTTCACCCCTCCACTTT; cdr3_aa: CARGGSPLHF
clone_size: -; v_call: TRBV19; j_call: TRBJ2-1; d_call: -; cdr3_nt: TGTGCCAGTGGGGCCCTGAGCTCCTACAATGAGCAGTTCTTC; cdr3_aa: CASGALSSYNEQFF
clone_size: -; v_call: TRBV5-5; j_call: TRBJ1-1; d_call: -; cdr3_nt: TGTGCCAGTCAAGGGCCGGAGGCCACTGAAGCTTTCTTT; cdr3_aa: CASQGPEATEAFF
clone_size: -; v_call: TRBV4-1; j_call: TRBJ2-5; d_call: TRBD2; cdr3_nt: TGCGCCAGCAGCCAAGACTCTGGACTAGCGGGAGTAGGTGAGACCCAGTACTTC; cdr3_aa: CASSQDSGLAGVGETQYF
clone_size: -; v_call: TRBV7-9; j_call: TRBJ1-2; d_call: -; cdr3_nt: TGTGCCAGCAGCCAAGGAGGAGGGAAACGTCTCGGCTATGGCTACACCTTC; cdr3_aa: CASSQGGGKRLGYGYTF
clone_size: -; v_call: TRBV6-7; j_call: TRBJ1-2; d_call: TRBD1; cdr3_nt: TGTGCCAGCAGTTACCCCGGGACAGAAAGACCTAACTATGGCTACACCTTC; cdr3_aa: CASSYPGTERPNYGYTF
clone_size: -; v_call: TRBV19; j_call: TRBJ2-7; d_call: -; cdr3_nt: TGTGCCAGTAGTATAGTCGGGACTCGTTCGTTCCGGGACGAGCAGTACTTC; cdr3_aa: CASSIVGTRSFRDEQYF
clone_size: -; v_call: TRBV2; j_call: TRBJ1-5; d_call: -; cdr3_nt: TGTGCCAGCAGTGGTCAGAATCAGCCCCAGCATTTT; cdr3_aa: CASSGQNQPQHF
clone_size: -; v_call: TRBV28; j_call: TRBJ2-6; d_call: -; cdr3_nt: TGTGCCAGCACCCTTTCTGGGAGCTCTGGGGCCAACGTCCTGACTTTC; cdr3_aa: CASTLSGSSGANVLTF
clone_size: -; v_call: TRBV21-1; j_call: TRBJ1-5; d_call: -; cdr3_nt: TGTGCCAGCAGCAAAGGCCCGGGATATGGCAATCAGCCCCAGCATTTT; cdr3_aa: CASSKGPGYGNQPQHF
clone_size: -; v_call: TRBV7-3; j_call: TRBJ1-2; d_call: TRBD1; cdr3_nt: TGTGCCAGCAGCTCAGGGACAGGGCACGGGTATGGCTACACCTTC; cdr3_aa: CASSSGTGHGYGYTF
clone_size: -; v_call: TRBV10-3; j_call: TRBJ1-5; d_call: -; cdr3_nt: TGTGCCATCAGTGAAAACCGAGGGGCGCAGGGGCAGCCCCAGCATTTT; cdr3_aa: CAISENRGAQGQPQHF
clone_size: -; v_call: TRBV15; j_call: TRBJ2-3; d_call: TRBD2; cdr3_nt: TGTGCCACCAGCCCCGCGGCGATCGGGGGGGCTGACCCAAGATTCCCGGATACGCAGTATTTT; cdr3_aa: CATSPAAIGGADPRFPDTQYF
clone_size: -; v_call: TRBV27; j_call: TRBJ2-7; d_call: TRBD1; cdr3_nt: TGTGCCAGCAGTTTCACGGACAGGGCTCACGAGCAGTACTTC; cdr3_aa: CASSFTDRAHEQYF
clone_size: -; v_call: TRBV24-1; j_call: TRBJ2-3; d_call: -; cdr3_nt: TGTGCCACCAGTGATTCTATTGGCGGGGAGCGCACAGATACGCAGTATTTT; cdr3_aa: CATSDSIGGERTDTQYF
clone_size: -; v_call: TRBV7-3; j_call: TRBJ1-1; d_call: -; cdr3_nt: TGTGCCAGCCTCGCGGGGCCAACGAACACTGAAGCTTTCTTT; cdr3_aa: CASLAGPTNTEAFF
clone_size: -; v_call: TRBV5-5; j_call: TRBJ1-2; d_call: -; cdr3_nt: TGTGCCAGCAGCTTGACTACTAACCCTAACTATGGCTACACCTTC; cdr3_aa: CASSLTTNPNYGYTF
clone_size: -; v_call: TRBV19; j_call: TRBJ2-2; d_call: TRBD1; cdr3_nt: TGTGCCAGTAGTATCTACAGGGGGCGGACCGGGGAGCTGTTTTTT; cdr3_aa: CASSIYRGRTGELFF
clone_size: -; v_call: TRBV7-3; j_call: TRBJ1-1; d_call: -; cdr3_nt: TGTGCCAGCAGCTTCCAGGGGCAGAACACTGAAGCTTTCTTT; cdr3_aa: CASSFQGQNTEAFF
clone_size: -; v_call: TRBV4-3; j_call: TRBJ1-3; d_call: -; cdr3_nt: TGCGCCAGCAGCCAAGAGAGCGGACAGACTACTGGAAACACCATATATTTT; cdr3_aa: CASSQESGQTTGNTIYF
clone_size: once; v_call: TRBV6-1; j_call: TRBJ2-3; d_call: -; cdr3_nt: TGTGCCAGCAGTGTTCTCGAGACGGACAGTTACACAGATACGCAGTATTTT; cdr3_aa: CASSVLETDSYTDTQYF
clone_size: -; v_call: TRBV7-9; j_call: TRBJ1-2; d_call: -; cdr3_nt: TGTGCCAGCAGCTTGGGAGATTACGGCTACACCTTC; cdr3_aa: CASSLGDYGYTF
clone_size: -; v_call: TRBV27; j_call: TRBJ1-5; d_call: -; cdr3_nt: TGTGCCAGCAGTTTTCTACCCGTTTTGGCCCAGCATTTT; cdr3_aa: CASSFLPVLAQHF
clone_size: -; v_call: TRBV3-1/TRBV3-2; j_call: TRBJ2-6; d_call: TRBD2; cdr3_nt: TGTGCCAGCAGCTCTGGACTAGCGGGGAGCTCTGGGGCCAACGTGCTGACTTTC; cdr3_aa: CASSSGLAGSSGANVLTF
clone_size: -; v_call: TRBV29-1; j_call: TRBJ1-2; d_call: -; cdr3_nt: TGCAGCGTATATACGACGGGCTATGGCTACACCTTC; cdr3_aa: CSVYTTGYGYTF
clone_size: once; v_call: TRBV27; j_call: TRBJ2-7; d_call: -; cdr3_nt: TGTGCCAGCAGTTTATCGCACGGGTCACACTACGAGCAGTACTTC; cdr3_aa: CASSLSHGSHYEQYF
clone_size: -; v_call: TRBV25-1; j_call: TRBJ2-7; d_call: TRBD1; cdr3_nt: TGTGCCAGCAGTGAGCCCGGGACAGGGCGTCACGAGCAGTACTTC; cdr3_aa: CASSEPGTGRHEQYF
clone_size: -; v_call: TRBV3-1/TRBV3-2; j_call: TRBJ2-2; d_call: -; cdr3_nt: TGTGCCAGCAGCGGGGGGACCGGGGAGCTGTTTTTT; cdr3_aa: CASSGGTGELFF
clone_size: -; v_call: TRBV28; j_call: TRBJ1-2; d_call: -; cdr3_nt: TGTGCCAGCAGTCTTCAGGGCCCAGGAGACTATGGCTACACCTTC; cdr3_aa: CASSLQGPGDYGYTF
clone_size: once; v_call: TRBV7-8; j_call: TRBJ2-7; d_call: TRBD1; cdr3_nt: TGTGCCAGCAGCTCTAAGACAGGGTTCGGCGAGCAGTACTTC; cdr3_aa: CASSSKTGFGEQYF
clone_size: -; v_call: TRBV11-3; j_call: TRBJ2-1; d_call: TRBD1; cdr3_nt: TGTGCCAGCAGCTTAGCTTCCGGGACAGGGTACAATGAGCAGTTCTTC; cdr3_aa: CASSLASGTGYNEQFF
clone_size: -; v_call: TRBV7-9; j_call: TRBJ1-2; d_call: -; cdr3_nt: TGTGCCAGCAGCTTTTCGACAGGCGAATATGGCTACACCTTC; cdr3_aa: CASSFSTGEYGYTF
clone_size: -; v_call: TRBV28; j_call: TRBJ1-5; d_call: -; cdr3_nt: TGTGCCAGCAGTTTTGGGCTACAAAATCAGCCCCAGCATTTT; cdr3_aa: CASSFGLQNQPQHF
clone_size: -; v_call: TRBV11-2; j_call: TRBJ2-1; d_call: -; cdr3_nt: TGTGCCAGCAGCTTAGGGACTCCGATTTCTGAGCAGTTCTTC; cdr3_aa: CASSLGTPISEQFF
clone_size: -; v_call: TRBV27; j_call: TRBJ1-2; d_call: TRBD1; cdr3_nt: TGTGCCAGCAGTTATCGTCCCGGGACAGGGGGCATTCTCCCGTATGGCTACACCTTC; cdr3_aa: CASSYRPGTGGILPYGYTF
clone_size: -; v_call: TRBV28; j_call: TRBJ2-7; d_call: TRBD2; cdr3_nt: TGTGCCAGCCGAACTAGCGGGAGATGGCACGAGCAGTACTTC; cdr3_aa: CASRTSGRWHEQYF
clone_size: -; v_call: TRBV10-3; j_call: TRBJ2-3; d_call: -; cdr3_nt: TGTGCCATCAGTGAGTCGACAGGCCAGGTGACAGATACGCAGTATTTT; cdr3_aa: CAISESTGQVTDTQYF
clone_size: -; v_call: TRBV28; j_call: TRBJ1-2; d_call: -; cdr3_nt: TGTGCCAGCAGTTCTGGGGAGAACTATGGCTACACCTTC; cdr3_aa: CASSSGENYGYTF
clone_size: -; v_call: TRBV2; j_call: TRBJ1-1; d_call: -; cdr3_nt: TGTGCCAGCAGTGGGAGGGGATTGTACGAAGCTTTCTTT; cdr3_aa: CASSGRGLYEAFF
clone_size: -; v_call: TRBV6-8; j_call: TRBJ1-4; d_call: -; cdr3_nt: TGTGCCAGCAGATGCACAGGGTTCATACGGGAAAAACTGTTTTTT; cdr3_aa: CASRCTGFIREKLFF
clone_size: many; v_call: TRBV4-3; j_call: TRBJ2-3; d_call: TRBD1; cdr3_nt: TGCGCCAGCAGCCAAGATCGTGGACAGGGAGCAGATACGCAGTATTTT; cdr3_aa: CASSQDRGQGADTQYF
clone_size: -; v_call: TRBV10-3; j_call: TRBJ2-2; d_call: TRBD1; cdr3_nt: TGTGCCATCAGTAAGACAGGGGGATACGCGAACACCGGGGAGCTGTTTTTT; cdr3_aa: CAISKTGGYANTGELFF
clone_size: -; v_call: TRBV19; j_call: TRBJ2-1; d_call: TRBD2; cdr3_nt: TGTGCCAGTAGCAGAAGCCCGAAAGCGGGGGTGTACAATGAGCAGTTCTTC; cdr3_aa: CASSRSPKAGVYNEQFF
clone_size: -; v_call: TRBV27; j_call: TRBJ2-1; d_call: TRBD2; cdr3_nt: TGTGCCAGCAGAAAGGGACTAGCGGGGTTCTTC; cdr3_aa: CASRKGLAGFF
clone_size: -; v_call: TRBV7-3; j_call: TRBJ1-2; d_call: TRBD1; cdr3_nt: TGTGCCAGCAGCCAGGGACAGGGGGATGGCTACACCTTC; cdr3_aa: CASSQGQGDGYTF
clone_size: -; v_call: TRBV24-1; j_call: TRBJ2-3; d_call: TRBD1; cdr3_nt: TGTGCCACCAGTGATCCGTGGACAGGGGGGGACACAGATACGCAGTATTTT; cdr3_aa: CATSDPWTGGDTDTQYF
clone_size: -; v_call: TRBV28; j_call: TRBJ1-1; d_call: TRBD1; cdr3_nt: TGTGCCAGCAGTTTAGGCAGGGGGCTGATCGCTGAAGCTTTCTTT; cdr3_aa: CASSLGRGLIAEAFF
clone_size: -; v_call: TRBV11-3; j_call: TRBJ2-1; d_call: TRBD2; cdr3_nt: TGTGCCAGCAGCTCTAACCTAGCGGGGGGGTCCAATGAGCAGTTCTTC; cdr3_aa: CASSSNLAGGSNEQFF
clone_size: -; v_call: TRBV11-2; j_call: TRBJ2-7; d_call: -; cdr3_nt: TGTGCCAGCAGTCCCCGAGGCGGAACCTACGAGCAGTACTTC; cdr3_aa: CASSPRGGTYEQYF
clone_size: -; v_call: TRBV15; j_call: TRBJ2-7; d_call: TRBD2; cdr3_nt: TGTGCCACCAGCAGAGTCTTAGCGGGAGGCAACGAGCAGTACTTC; cdr3_aa: CATSRVLAGGNEQYF